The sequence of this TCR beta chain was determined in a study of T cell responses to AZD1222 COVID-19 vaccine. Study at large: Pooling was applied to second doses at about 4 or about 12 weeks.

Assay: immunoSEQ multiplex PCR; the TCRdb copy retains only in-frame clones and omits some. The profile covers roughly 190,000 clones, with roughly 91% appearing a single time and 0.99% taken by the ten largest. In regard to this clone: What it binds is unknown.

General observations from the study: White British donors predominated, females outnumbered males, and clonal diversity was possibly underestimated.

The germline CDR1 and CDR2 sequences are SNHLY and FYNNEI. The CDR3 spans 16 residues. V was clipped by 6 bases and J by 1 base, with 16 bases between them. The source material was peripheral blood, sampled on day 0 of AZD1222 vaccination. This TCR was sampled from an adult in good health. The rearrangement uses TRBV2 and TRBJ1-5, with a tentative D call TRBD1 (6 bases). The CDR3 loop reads CASRTEGGRSNQPQHF. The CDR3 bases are TGTGCCAGCAGGACTGAGGGGGGAAGGAGCAATCAGCCCCAGCATTTT.